Presented here are 21 T cell receptor beta chains from one specimen sequenced in a study of tumor-infiltrating lymphocytes in primary liver carcinoma. Researchers drew blood RNA from unsorted whole blood and extracted germline DNA as well. Starting material of roughly 550 ng total RNA yielded TCR beta cDNA via a constant-region primer. Libraries for TCR beta were built through three nested multiplex PCR rounds, which together made up a slightly modified ARM-PCR procedure. A C-beta reverse primer and TRBV1-TRBV30 forward primers served in each of the first two PCR rounds, at 10 cycles apiece. TCRdb analysed the multiplex PCR reads with MiXCR anew, one entry per CDR3 protein. The data contain 180,000 or so distinct CDR3 sequences, 60% of them singletons. The sequencing input was peripheral blood. The receptors here all came from a man aged 35 to 55 with primary liver carcinoma and hepatitis B virus infection.

This clonotype was counted a few times. With a much larger clone just one base away, this may be a read error. This chain uses TRBV6-5 with TRBJ2-1; D perhaps matches TRBD2 (5 bases). This CDR3 spans 12 amino acids. CDR1 and CDR2 from the germline V gene are MNHEY and SVGAGI. CDR3: CANSYVGDEQFF. In nucleotides, the CDR3 is TGTGCCAACAGTTACGTCGGGGATGAGCAGTTCTTC.

The V call is TRBV14, the J call TRBJ2-1; possibly TRBD2 for D (6 bases). Germline values: CDR1 SGHDN, CDR2 FVKESK. Trimming cost V 4 bases and J 10 bases, with 11 bases left between them. This CDR3 is 12 amino acids long. The CDR3 sequence: CASSRQGLEQFF. The CDR3 region has the DNA TGTGCCAGCAGCCGCCAGGGACTCGAGCAGTTCTTC.

The V call is TRBV6-5, the J call TRBJ2-3; D gene ambiguous. This CDR3 contains 15 residues. CDR1 and CDR2 (germline): MNHEY, SVGAGI. V lost 2 bases and J lost 1, with 10 bases in between. The CDR3 DNA is TGTGCCAGCAGTTACGGAGCGTATGGCACAGATACGCAGTATTTT. This gives the protein CASSYGAYGTDTQYF.

There are many counts of this clonotype. The J gene is TRBJ2-5, the V gene TRBV11-2; D possibly uses TRBD1 or TRBD2 (5 bases each). The CDR3 is 13 residues long. Germline V gene sequence: CDR1 SGHAT, CDR2 FQNNGV. Trimming removed 3 bases at V and 9 bases at J, with 14 bases between. CDR3 in DNA: TGTGCCAGCAGCTTGACAGATCGAGCGGCCCAGTACTTC. Translation: CASSLTDRAAQYF. Based on the CDR3 plus reference TRBV11-2 and TRBJ2-5, the full variable domain is EAGVAQSPRYKIIEKRQSVAFWCNPISGHATLYWYQQILGQGPKLLIQFQNNGVVDDSQLPKDRFSAERLKGVDSTLKIQPAKLEDSAVYLCASSLTDRAAQYFGPGTRLLVL.

J is TRBJ2-7 and V is TRBV30; tentative D call: TRBD1 (6 bases). Trimming stripped 5 bases from V and 9 bases from J, with 17 bases between. This CDR3 contains 12 residues. CDR1 is GTSNPN, CDR2 SVGIG, per germline (reference sequence). In DNA form, the CDR3 reads TGTGCCTGGGACATTGGGGGCTTGGGGCAGTACTTC. As protein: CAWDIGGLGQYF.

This chain links TRBV29-1 with TRBJ2-7; 9 nucleotides agree with TRBD1. Germline loops: CDR1 SQVTM, CDR2 ANQGSEA. The CDR3 extends over 12 amino acids. The junction had 2 bases not matched to a gene; V was cut back by 6 bases and J by 2 bases. The CDR3 nucleotides are TGCAGCGTGGGGACAGGGACCTACGAGCAGTACTTC. This sequence encodes CSVGTGTYEQYF.

The gene calls are TRBV4-1 and TRBJ2-7; 11 nucleotides agree with TRBD2. V lost 1 base and J lost 2; bases outside the gene matches: 10. The germline gives CDR1 MGHRA, CDR2 YSYEKL. The CDR3 runs 18 residues. For the CDR3, the DNA is TGCGCCAGCAGCCAAGGGACCTTCACTAGCGGGAGACCCTACGAGCAGTACTTC. It yields the protein CASSQGTFTSGRPYEQYF.

The rearrangement uses TRBV7-8 and TRBJ2-1, with 7 bases that match TRBD2. Germline-derived CDR1 and CDR2 are SGHVS and FQNEAQ. The CDR3 covers 14 residues. V dropped 11 bases and J dropped 0; count of bases not matched to a gene: 7. CDR3: CAATKRDSYNEQFF. The DNA of the CDR3 is TGTGCCGCAACTAAGCGGGACTCCTACAATGAGCAGTTCTTC.

This clonotype was recorded a few times. The J gene is TRBJ1-3, the V gene TRBV6-6; 7 nucleotides agree with TRBD1. This CDR3 is 14 amino acids long. Germline V gene sequence: CDR1 MNHNY, CDR2 SVGAGI (reference sequence). V gave up 7 bases and J gave up 6 bases; unmatched junction bases: 9. CDR3 DNA sequence: TGTGCCAGCAAATCGGGACAGACGTTAAACACCATATATTTT. This codes for CASKSGQTLNTIYF.

This clonotype showed up just once. One end of the junction varies from germline; a read error may be responsible. The chain recombines TRBV12-3 or TRBV12-4 with TRBJ2-2, with D possibly being TRBD2 (5 bases). The CDR3 loop spans 12 amino acids. CDR3 DNA sequence: TGTGCCAGCAGTCATAACACCGGGGAGCAGTTTTTT. Protein sequence: CASSHNTGEQFF.

In the case of this clonotype: The CDR3 end shows no conserved phenylalanine or tryptophan, and so a read error is likely. The chain recombines TRBV28 with TRBJ1-1; maybe TRBD1 (6 bases). CDR3 length: 16 residues. V lost 2 bases to trimming and J lost 1 base, with 14 bases between them. Germline lookup yields CDR1 MDHEN and CDR2 SYDVKM. The CDR3 loop reads CASSLVLQGPNTEAFS. The CDR3 coding sequence is TGTGCCAGCAGTTTAGTCCTACAGGGCCCGAACACTGAAGCTTTCTCT.

This chain uses TRBV29-1 with TRBJ2-1; TRBD1 is a possible D gene (5 bases). CDR1 and CDR2 from the germline V gene are SQVTM and ANQGSEA. With 5 bases removed from V and 4 bases from J, the gap between germline ends came to 27 bases. The CDR3 is 18 residues long. This chain's CDR3 is CSVFPPHGALTLYNEQFF. The CDR3 DNA reads as TGCAGCGTTTTTCCCCCGCATGGGGCCCTTACCCTTTACAATGAGCAGTTCTTC.

CDR3 nucleotides: TGTGCCAGCAGAACCGTGAACACTGAAGCTTTCTTT. It translates to CASRTVNTEAFF. The chain recombines TRBV28 with TRBJ1-1; no reliable D call. Trimming removed 6 bases at V and 0 bases at J, with 5 bases between. Germline V gives CDR1 MDHEN, CDR2 SYDVKM. This CDR3 region has 12 residues.

Only a few counts were recorded for this clonotype. V and J are TRBV29-1 and TRBJ2-7; D perhaps matches TRBD2 (5 bases). This CDR3 contains 10 residues. Germline V gives CDR1 SQVTM, CDR2 ANQGSEA. Trimming shortened V by 5 bases and J by 7 bases, and 9 bases separated the two germline ends. CDR3 sequence reads: CSVRSGEQYF. CDR3 nucleotide sequence: TGCAGCGTTAGATCGGGAGAGCAGTACTTC.

This rearrangement joins TRBV4-1 to TRBJ2-3; 9 positions match TRBD2. Germline values: CDR1 MGHRA, CDR2 YSYEKL. Trimming removed 4 bases from V and 1 base from J; junction bases left unmatched: 6. The CDR3 sequence is 16 residues long. The CDR3, as DNA: TGCGCCAGCAGCCGGGAAGCTAGCGGGGGCACAGATACGCAGTATTTT. It encodes CASSREASGGTDTQYF.

The rearrangement joins TRBV4-1 to TRBJ2-7, with 10 bases aligning to TRBD2. The CDR3 covers 14 residues. Germline V gives CDR1 MGHRA, CDR2 YSYEKL. Trimming took 5 bases from V and 3 from J; bases not matched to a gene: 4. CDR3 DNA sequence: TGCGCCAGCAGCTCCCAGCGGGAGGGCTACGAGCAGTACTTC. Its protein is CASSSQREGYEQYF.

Notes on this clonotype: It is unclear where the CDR3 begins or ends on the DNA, so no DNA is shown, and the CDR3 is as TCRdb lists it. The V call is TRBV11-2, the J call TRBJ1-1; the table assigns TRBD1, which was not confirmed against the DNA. Germline loops: CDR1 SGHAT, CDR2 FQNNGV. Both ends counted, the CDR3 spans 16 residues. This chain's CDR3 is CASTLAFVGAGIEASF.

The genes are TRBV6-1 and TRBJ1-2; D is unclear. There are 13 residues in the CDR3. Germline V CDR1 and CDR2: MNHNS, SASEGT. V shed 11 bases and J shed 4 bases, with 17 bases lying between them. CDR3 region: CAGGSRLFYGYTF. DNA for the CDR3: TGTGCCGGCGGATCGAGGTTGTTCTATGGCTACACCTTC.

To note about this clonotype: A much larger clone differs from this one at a single base, so this may be a read error. CDR3 coding DNA: TGCGCCATCAGCCCCCCAAAAGGCGGGAGGGCCGGAACCGGGGAGCTGTTTTTT. Its translation is CAISPPKGGRAGTGELFF. The rearrangement uses TRBV4-1 and TRBJ2-2; TRBD2 aligns across 9 bases. Germline values: CDR1 MGHRA, CDR2 YSYEKL. The CDR3 is made up of 18 amino acids.

This clonotype was seen a few times. This chain links TRBV4-1 with TRBJ2-1; 8 nucleotides match TRBD1. This CDR3 contains 14 residues. V shed 4 bases and J 9 bases; nucleotides not matched to a gene: 8. Germline values: CDR1 MGHRA, CDR2 YSYEKL. CDR3 protein: CASSPPDRAGEQFF. CDR3 DNA sequence: TGCGCCAGCAGCCCCCCGGACAGGGCTGGTGAGCAGTTCTTC.

This chain uses TRBV12-3 or TRBV12-4 with TRBJ1-4, with D possibly being TRBD1 (5 bases). This CDR3 is 16 amino acids long. Deletions cut 3 bases from V and 7 bases from J, with 18 bases between. The DNA for the CDR3 is TGTGCCAGCAGTTTCGTTCAAGGGGCAATGGCTGAAAAACTGTTTTTT. Protein product: CASSFVQGAMAEKLFF.